The 27 T cell receptor beta chains reported below all come from one sample, sequenced in a study of cytomegalovirus exposure and HLA in healthy donors. Profiling relied on immunoSEQ multiplex PCR, and the TCRdb table lists in-frame clones only, not all of them. The sample consists of some 140,000 clones, 75% to 90% of them appearing once. The material sequenced was PBMCs. The source is a woman aged 18-29 years in good health and CMV-seropositive.

The CDR3 here is CASSPGTGQETQYF. The CDR3, as DNA: TGTGCCAGCAGCCCCGGGACAGGACAAGAGACCCAGTACTTC. The J gene is TRBJ2-5, the V gene TRBV5-8; TRBD1 agrees at 8 bases. Germline CDR1 reads SGHTS; CDR2 reads YDEGEE. The CDR3 has 14 residues. Trimming at V came to 4 bases and at J to 2 bases, leaving 4 bases not matched to a gene.

This chain connects TRBV4-2 to TRBJ1-4; TRBD1 matches at 10 bases. CDR1 is LGHNA, CDR2 YNFKEQ, per germline. With V trimmed by 4 bases and J by 8 bases, 7 bases remained unmatched. This CDR3 contains 15 residues. CDR3 DNA: TGTGCCAGCAGCCGAGGGGACAGGGGCGACGAAAAACTGTTTTTT. It encodes CASSRGDRGDEKLFF.

This chain uses TRBV6-1 with TRBJ2-3; 7 nucleotides match TRBD1. This CDR3 contains 12 residues. From germline, CDR1 is MNHNS and CDR2 SASEGT. The J segment lost 7 bases and the V segment lost 8 bases, leaving 6 bases of the junction unmatched. In nucleotides, the CDR3 is TGTGCCAGCTTACGGGACAGTCATACGCAGTATTTT. The encoded protein is CASLRDSHTQYF.

The gene calls are TRBV5-4 and TRBJ2-7, with 7 bases fitting TRBD1. The CDR3 loop spans 15 amino acids. V shed 0 bases, J shed 7 bases, and the junction held 10 bases outside the gene matches. CDR1 is SGHNT and CDR2 is YYREEE in the germline V gene (reference sequence). This chain's CDR3 is CASSLARDRPREQYF. CDR3 in DNA: TGTGCCAGCAGCTTGGCCCGGGACAGACCTAGGGAGCAGTACTTC. Full variable domain (remainder filled in from reference TRBV5-4 and TRBJ2-7): ETGVTQSPTHLIKTRGQQVTLRCSSQSGHNTVSWYQQALGQGPQFIFQYYREEENGRGNFPPRFSGLQFPNYSSELNVNALELDDSALYLCASSLARDRPREQYFGPGTRLTVT.

CDR3: CASSPGQGQYGYTF. The CDR3 coding sequence is TGCGCCAGCAGCCCGGGACAGGGCCAATATGGCTACACCTTC. The rearrangement joins TRBV4-3 to TRBJ1-2; TRBD1 matches at 9 bases. V was pared by 4 bases and J by 5 bases, with 5 bases of the junction left unmatched. The CDR3 is 14 amino acids. The germline V gene has CDR1 LGHNA and CDR2 YSLEER.

The table lists this clone with a count of one. The V and J genes are TRBV28 and TRBJ2-3; a possible D gene is TRBD1 (5 bases). Germline assignment: CDR1 MDHEN and CDR2 SYDVKM. CDR3 length: 15 residues. V was shortened by 10 bases and J by 2 bases, with 19 bases between the two germline ends. The CDR3 sequence: CATTIDSGSTDTQYF. The CDR3 bases are TGTGCCACCACCATTGACAGTGGCTCCACAGATACGCAGTATTTT.

The rearrangement joins TRBV2 to TRBJ2-7, with D tentatively TRBD1 (6 bases). The CDR3 has 13 residues. CDR1 and CDR2 (germline): SNHLY, FYNNEI. V gave up 1 base and J gave up 7 bases, with 11 bases separating them. The CDR3 DNA is TGTGCCAGCAGTGAAGGGACCGGGACAGAGCAGTACTTC. This sequence encodes CASSEGTGTEQYF.

This clone was detected once. CDR3 nucleotide sequence: TGCGCCAGCAGCGTCGACCTAGGGGACAATGAGCAGTTCTTC. Its protein is CASSVDLGDNEQFF. The chain has TRBV5-1 and TRBJ2-1; TRBD1 is a possible D gene (5 bases). Trimming stripped 4 bases from V and 5 bases from J, with 13 bases between. In germline, CDR1 is SGHRS, CDR2 YFSETQ. This CDR3 is 14 amino acids long.

The CDR3 is CASSEMVEQYF. The DNA for the CDR3 is TGCGCCAGCAGTGAAATGGTAGAGCAGTACTTC. The rearrangement uses TRBV10-2 and TRBJ2-5; D is unresolved. V was pared by 3 bases and J by 11 bases, with 10 bases between. CDR1 is WSHSY, CDR2 SAAADI, per germline. This CDR3 comprises 11 residues.

J is TRBJ1-2 and V is TRBV18; TRBD1 agrees at 8 bases. Looked up from germline, CDR1 is KGHSH and CDR2 is LQKENI. V was clipped by 6 bases and J by 5 bases; unmatched bases: 8. This CDR3 has 14 amino acids. The CDR3 DNA reads as TGTGCCAGCTCGCGCGTACAGGGGGGATATGGCTACACCTTC. Translated, it gives CASSRVQGGYGYTF. Full variable domain (outside the CDR3, taken from reference TRBV18 and TRBJ1-2): NAGVMQNPRHLVRRRGQEARLRCSPMKGHSHVYWYRQLPEEGLKFMVYLQKENIIDESGMPKERFSAEFPKEGPSILRIQQVVRGDSAAYFCASSRVQGGYGYTFGSGTRLTVV.

The J gene is TRBJ1-1, the V gene TRBV5-8; 8 positions agree with TRBD1. This CDR3 region has 14 residues. Per the germline V gene, CDR1 is SGHTS and CDR2 is YDEGEE. The V and J ends lost 4 bases and 4 bases, in that order; junction bases with no gene match: 6. Here the CDR3 reads CASSIQGVGTEAFF. CDR3 sequence (DNA): TGTGCCAGCAGCATACAGGGGGTGGGCACTGAAGCTTTCTTT.

V is TRBV6-1 and J is TRBJ2-1; 9 bases line up with TRBD2. The germline V gene encodes CDR1 MNHNS and CDR2 SASEGT. The CDR3 runs to 15 residues. The V segment lost 7 bases and the J segment 10 bases; nucleotides outside the gene matches: 14. The CDR3 here is CASNPGSGGTKEQFF. CDR3 sequence (DNA): TGTGCCAGCAACCCGGGGAGCGGGGGGACTAAAGAGCAGTTCTTC.

In nucleotides, the CDR3 is TGCGCCAGCAGCTTGAGCGGGGGGTACATAAATACGCAGTATTTT. Encoded protein: CASSLSGGYINTQYF. The chain links TRBV5-1 to TRBJ2-3, with TRBD2 matching over 9 bases. The V and J ends lost 1 base and 7 bases, in that order; junction bases with no gene match: 7. The CDR3 loop spans 15 amino acids. Germline CDR1 SGHRS, CDR2 YFSETQ. The full variable domain, its missing parts supplied by reference TRBV5-1 and TRBJ2-3, is KAGVTQTPRYLIKTRGQQVTLSCSPISGHRSVSWYQQTPGQGLQFLFEYFSETQRNKGNFPGRFSGRQFSNSRSEMNVSTLELGDSALYLCASSLSGGYINTQYFGPGTRLTVL.

The chain links TRBV13 to TRBJ2-7; 7 bases are a match to TRBD1. V shed 0 bases and J 0 bases; nucleotides not matched to a gene: 2. Germline loops: CDR1 PRHDT, CDR2 FYEKMQ (reference sequence). The CDR3 has 15 amino acids. The CDR3 protein is CASSLGWDSSYEQYF. In nucleotides, the CDR3 is TGTGCCAGCAGCTTAGGGTGGGACAGCTCCTACGAGCAGTACTTC.

V and J are TRBV10-3 and TRBJ2-3; D not resolved. CDR1 ENHRY and CDR2 SYGVKD come from the germline V gene. This CDR3 has 14 amino acids. V gave up 8 bases and J gave up 2 bases, with 14 bases separating them. CDR3 nucleotide sequence: TGTGCCATCGGTGGGGTGGGCCCCACAGATACGCAGTATTTT. Protein sequence: CAIGGVGPTDTQYF.

The V call is TRBV7-2, the J call TRBJ1-4; D might be TRBD1 (5 bases). This CDR3 spans 14 amino acids. CDR1 SGHTA and CDR2 FQGNSA come from the germline V gene. Between the trimmed V and J ends, which lost 6 bases and 0 bases, there was a span of 8 bases. The CDR3 protein is CASSPDTTNEKLFF. CDR3 coding DNA: TGTGCCAGCAGTCCGGACACAACTAATGAAAAACTGTTTTTT.

This chain uses TRBV7-9 with TRBJ2-3, with D possibly TRBD1 on 5 matching bases. There are 16 residues in the CDR3. Germline CDR1 reads SEHNR; CDR2 reads FQNEAQ (reference sequence). V lost 3 bases and J 0 bases, leaving 13 bases between the germline ends. CDR3 loop: CASSFHRQISTDTQYF. CDR3 nucleotides: TGTGCCAGCAGCTTTCACAGACAGATAAGCACAGATACGCAGTATTTT.

The CDR3 DNA sequence: TGTGCCAGCAGTTACCGGGCTAGAGGGAACACAGATACGCAGTATTTT. Its protein product is CASSYRARGNTDTQYF. The V call is TRBV6-5, the J call TRBJ2-3, with D perhaps TRBD2 (5 bases). This CDR3 comprises 16 residues. V was cut by 2 bases and J by 2 bases, with 14 bases left in between. The germline V gene encodes CDR1 MNHEY and CDR2 SVGAGI.

This clone occurred a few times. This sequence joins TRBV19 and TRBJ1-2; no clear D gene. The CDR3 runs 14 residues. V lost 3 bases and J 4 bases, leaving 12 bases between the germline ends. Germline loops: CDR1 LNHDA, CDR2 SQIVND (reference sequence). Here the CDR3 reads CASSIGRSGYGYTF. CDR3 nucleotides: TGTGCCAGTAGTATTGGTCGGTCCGGCTATGGCTACACCTTC.

This clone was counted a single time. The chain combines TRBV29-1 with TRBJ2-5, with TRBD1 identical over 8 bases. The germline V gene has CDR1 SQVTM and CDR2 ANQGSEA. J was trimmed by 5 bases and V by 6 bases; bases with no gene match: 8. The CDR3 loop spans 13 amino acids. CDR3: CSVGNHRGETQYF. The CDR3 DNA sequence: TGCAGCGTCGGGAATCACAGGGGGGAGACCCAGTACTTC. Based on the CDR3 plus reference TRBV29-1 and TRBJ2-5, the full variable domain is SAVISQKPSRDICQRGTSLTIQCQVDSQVTMMFWYRQQPGQSLTLIATANQGSEATYESGFVIDKFPISRPNLTFSTLTVSNMSPEDSSIYLCSVGNHRGETQYFGPGTRLLVL.

This clone was recorded only once. V usage is TRBV13 and J usage is TRBJ2-5; TRBD2 matches 9 bases. CDR3 size: 15 residues. Germline CDR1 PRHDT, CDR2 FYEKMQ (reference sequence). After removal of 2 bases from V and 2 bases from J, the junction contained 3 bases not matched to a gene. The CDR3 spells CASSLRAGGQETQYF. The CDR3 DNA sequence: TGTGCCAGCAGCTTAAGGGCGGGGGGGCAAGAGACCCAGTACTTC.

The chain employs TRBV11-2 and TRBJ2-7; D uncertain. This CDR3 is 13 amino acids long. Germline values: CDR1 SGHAT, CDR2 FQNNGV. Trimming left V 3 bases short and J 6 bases short, with 12 bases between. The CDR3 coding sequence is TGTGCCAGCAGCTTGGGCCGCTCTGGCGAGCAGTACTTC. It specifies CASSLGRSGEQYF.

The chain joins TRBV7-6 to TRBJ1-3, with 10 bases matching TRBD1. Germline-derived CDR1 and CDR2 are SGHVS and FNYEAQ. The CDR3 is made up of 17 amino acids. V was clipped by 1 base and J by 4 bases; unmatched bases: 7. DNA for the CDR3: TGTGCCAGCAGCTTAGTCCGGGACAGGGGATTCGGAAACACCATATATTTT. Translated, it gives CASSLVRDRGFGNTIYF. The full variable domain, with the rest looked up from reference TRBV7-6 and TRBJ1-3, is GAGVSQSPRYKVTKRGQDVALRCDPISGHVSLYWYRQALGQGPEFLTYFNYEAQQDKSGLPNDRFSAERPEGSISTLTIQRTEQRDSAMYRCASSLVRDRGFGNTIYFGEGSWLTVV.

The rearrangement uses TRBV9 and TRBJ1-3; D call uncertain. The CDR3 is 16 residues long. Deletions cut 0 bases from V and 0 bases from J, with 10 bases between. Germline V CDR1 and CDR2: SGDLS, YYNGEE. This CDR3 reads CASSVARESSGNTIYF. CDR3 nucleotide sequence: TGTGCCAGCAGCGTAGCAAGGGAGAGCTCTGGAAACACCATATATTTT. The whole variable domain, remainder taken from reference TRBV9 and TRBJ1-3, is DSGVTQTPKHLITATGQRVTLRCSPRSGDLSVYWYQQSLDQGLQFLIQYYNGEERAKGNILERFSAQQFPDLHSELNLSSLELGDSALYFCASSVARESSGNTIYFGEGSWLTVV.

The CDR3 protein is CASSSPDRAGYGYTF. The CDR3 DNA sequence: TGTGCCAGCAGCTCCCCGGACAGGGCGGGCTATGGCTACACCTTC. The chain employs TRBV11-2 and TRBJ1-2, with 8 bases fitting TRBD1. CDR1 is SGHAT, CDR2 FQNNGV, per germline. CDR3 length: 15 amino acids. Unmatched junction bases numbered 8, after V lost 4 bases and J lost 4 bases.

The gene calls are TRBV5-1 and TRBJ2-3, with 7 bases that match TRBD2. The CDR3 runs 16 residues. Germline CDR1 SGHRS, CDR2 YFSETQ. V shed 4 bases and J 1 base; nucleotides not matched to a gene: 9. The CDR3 sequence is CASSDRAGVGTDTQYF. The CDR3 DNA is TGCGCCAGCAGCGACCGGGCGGGAGTGGGCACAGATACGCAGTATTTT.

CDR3 DNA: TGTGCCAGCAGCGTAGGGGGACAGGCGTCTATGACTTTCTTT. Translated: CASSVGGQASMTFF. The chain combines TRBV9 with TRBJ1-1; 8 bases line up with TRBD1. The CDR3 spans 14 residues. Germline V CDR1 and CDR2: SGDLS, YYNGEE. V shed 0 bases, J shed 12 bases, and the junction held 10 bases outside the gene matches.